This TCR beta chain was captured by sequencing in a study of T-cell memory formation after mild COVID-19. Background on the study: Clusters of TCRs were largely donor specific. Notes on the study in general: Contracting CD8+ clones were enriched in EMRA, CD4+ mainly in CM and EM. Among clones peaking at day 37 in the second wave, SARS-CoV-2 specificity remained unconfirmed. Pre-infection memory already had some responding clones, implying cross-reactive memory joined.

Using its own MiXCR run on the 5' RACE reads, TCRdb lists one record per CDR3 protein. The repertoire holds hundreds of thousands of distinct CDR3 sequences, roughly 17% seen once, with roughly 8.2% in the top ten. This CDR3 is 12 amino acids long. The ends were cut back, 5 bases at V and 3 bases at J, with 8 bases in the middle. Germline V gives CDR1 SNHLY, CDR2 FYNNEI. This clonotype was observed many times. Its antigen is undetermined. V gene TRBV2 combines with J gene TRBJ2-7; possibly TRBD1 for D (5 bases). The sequence came from an adult woman who had mild COVID-19 (a few samples of this study predate the infection). Cell type and time point are not known. Material for sequencing was PBMCs or a T cell subset sorted from them (not recorded which). In nucleotides, the CDR3 is TGTGCCAGCAGTTGGACACTCTACGAGCAGTACTTC. Protein product: CASSWTLYEQYF.